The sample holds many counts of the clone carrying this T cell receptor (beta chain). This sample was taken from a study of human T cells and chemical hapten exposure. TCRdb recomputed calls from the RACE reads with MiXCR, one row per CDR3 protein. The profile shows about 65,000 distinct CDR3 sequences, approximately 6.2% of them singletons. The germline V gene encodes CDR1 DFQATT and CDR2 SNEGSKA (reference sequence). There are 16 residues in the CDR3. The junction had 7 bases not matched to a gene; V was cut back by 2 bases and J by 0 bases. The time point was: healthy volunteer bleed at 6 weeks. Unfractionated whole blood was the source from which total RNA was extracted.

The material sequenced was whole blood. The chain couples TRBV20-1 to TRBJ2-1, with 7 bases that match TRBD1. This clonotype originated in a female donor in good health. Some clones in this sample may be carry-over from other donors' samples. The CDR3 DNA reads TGCAGTGCTAGAAATCGACGGGACAGCTCCTACAATGAGCAGTTCTTC. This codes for CSARNRRDSSYNEQFF.